This is a list of T cell receptor beta chains from one sample in a study of early T cells in non-severe SARS-CoV-2 infection. From the 5' RACE reads, TCRdb called clonotypes with MiXCR, one entry per CDR3 protein. The data contain 20,000 to 25,000 distinct CDR3 sequences, about 5.2% of them singletons. What was sequenced was whole blood. Source of these receptors: an adult who was a healthcare worker with PCR-confirmed SARS-CoV-2 infection or an uninfected control (not recorded which). The CDR3 runs from the conserved cysteine through the conserved F or W. The order of the fields is clone size, V gene, D gene, J gene, CDR3 protein, CDR3 DNA. A D gene is named only where the DNA matches it firmly. Rows give clone size only sometimes, using once, few, many, or a class for an expanded clone.

>many|TRBV30|.|TRBJ1-5
CAWSVPQEVKGQPQHF
TGTGCCTGGAGTGTACCACAGGAGGTAAAGGGTCAGCCCCAGCATTTT
>few|TRBV5-1|.|TRBJ2-1
CASRPNQGQHYNEQFF
TGCGCCAGCAGACCTAATCAAGGACAGCATTACAATGAGCAGTTCTTC
>medium-sized|TRBV6-6|.|TRBJ1-2
CASSQYVEGGYTF
TGTGCCAGCAGTCAATATGTCGAAGGTGGCTACACCTTC
>medium-sized|TRBV4-3|.|TRBJ1-1
CASSQDSGREAFF
TGCGCCAGCAGCCAAGATAGCGGCAGAGAAGCTTTCTTT
>many|TRBV11-2|TRBD2|TRBJ2-7
CASSTGTSGRAGTYEQYF
TGTGCCAGCAGCACCGGGACTAGCGGGAGGGCTGGGACCTACGAGCAGTACTTC
>many|TRBV7-2|TRBD1|TRBJ1-5
CASSIRQGQPQHF
TGTGCCAGCAGCATACGACAGGGCCAGCCCCAGCATTTT
>many|TRBV7-2|.|TRBJ2-5
CASSLSGGQETQYF
TGTGCCAGCAGCTTATCGGGCGGCCAAGAGACCCAGTACTTC
>many|TRBV24-1|.|TRBJ1-1
CATSDAGGTSTEAFF
TGTGCCACCAGTGACGCGGGGGGGACGAGCACTGAAGCTTTCTTT
>many|TRBV19|.|TRBJ1-4
CASRAMTTNEKLFF
TGTGCCAGTAGGGCAATGACAACTAATGAAAAACTGTTTTTT
>.|TRBV4-1|.|TRBJ2-1
CASSQGLSDEQFF
TGCGCCAGCAGCCAAGGGCTAAGCGATGAGCAGTTCTTC
>many|TRBV12-3/TRBV12-4|TRBD1|TRBJ1-5
CASSLGTGQGPLAQHF
TGTGCCAGCAGTTTGGGTACGGGACAGGGGCCATTAGCCCAGCATTTT
>many|TRBV18|.|TRBJ2-3
CASSPAHTRPGDTQYF
TGTGCCAGCTCACCCGCGCACACCCGGCCTGGGGATACGCAGTATTTT
>medium-sized|TRBV20-1|.|TRBJ2-7
CSLDGGTRLREQYF
TGCAGCCTAGACGGCGGAACGAGGTTACGAGAGCAGTACTTC
>.|TRBV9|.|TRBJ2-5
CASSVAGWLGETQYF
TGTGCCAGCAGCGTGGCGGGATGGTTGGGGGAGACCCAGTACTTC
>many|TRBV5-1|TRBD2|TRBJ2-5
CASSFREGRETQYF
TGCGCCAGCAGCTTCCGGGAGGGCCGTGAGACCCAGTACTTC
>many|TRBV6-6|.|TRBJ1-1
CASSQRWNTEAFF
TGTGCCAGCAGTCAACGGTGGAACACTGAAGCTTTCTTT
>many|TRBV6-2/TRBV6-3|.|TRBJ1-1
CASSWGDLNTEAFF
TGTGCCAGCAGTTGGGGGGACTTGAACACTGAAGCTTTCTTT
>many|TRBV18|TRBD1|TRBJ2-7
CASSGPGQGGYEQYF
TGTGCCAGCTCTGGCCCGGGACAGGGTGGATACGAGCAGTACTTC
>many|TRBV12-3/TRBV12-4|TRBD1|TRBJ1-1
CASSLRTGVAFF
TGTGCCAGCAGTTTGCGGACAGGGGTAGCTTTCTTT
>.|TRBV5-1|TRBD2|TRBJ2-1
CASSLAGSGFSYNEQFF
TGCGCCAGCAGCTTGGCGGGTAGCGGGTTCTCCTACAATGAGCAGTTCTTC
>.|TRBV7-9|.|TRBJ2-6
CASSLGGANVLTF
TGTGCCAGCAGCTTAGGTGGGGCCAACGTCCTGACTTTC
>.|TRBV6-2/TRBV6-3|TRBD2|TRBJ2-1
CASSYLASGRRVPFF
TGTGCCAGCAGTTACTTGGCTAGCGGGAGAAGGGTTCCGTTCTTC
>few|TRBV28|.|TRBJ1-1
CASSLLASTAFF
TGTGCCAGCAGTTTACTCGCCTCGACAGCTTTCTTT
>many|TRBV28|.|TRBJ1-5
CASSSPTGYSNQPQHF
TGTGCCAGCAGTTCCCCAACAGGGTATAGCAATCAGCCCCAGCATTTT
>few|TRBV6-1|.|TRBJ1-1
CASRAQGSTEAFF
TGTGCCAGCCGGGCCCAGGGGAGCACTGAAGCTTTCTTT
>many|TRBV12-5|.|TRBJ1-2
CASGPPSGGYTF
TGTGCTAGTGGTCCACCTTCGGGGGGCTACACCTTC
>many|TRBV20-1|TRBD2|TRBJ2-1
CSATRILAGAFEQFF
TGCAGTGCCACACGGATACTAGCGGGAGCGTTTGAGCAGTTCTTC
>.|TRBV14|.|TRBJ2-4
CASSQVGTRQYF
TGTGCCAGCAGCCAAGTGGGGACGCGGCAGTACTTC
>.|TRBV2|.|TRBJ2-3
CASSEQGSTDTQYF
TGTGCCAGCAGTGAACAGGGAAGCACAGATACGCAGTATTTT
>few|TRBV18|.|TRBJ2-5
CASSDQETQYF
TGTGCCAGCTCGGATCAAGAGACCCAGTACTTC
>many|TRBV3-1|TRBD1|TRBJ1-2
CASSHTGQASGYTF
TGTGCCAGCAGCCATACCGGACAGGCCAGTGGCTACACCTTC
>.|TRBV28|.|TRBJ2-7
CASNGLGYEQYF
TGTGCCAGCAATGGGCTAGGTTACGAGCAGTACTTC
>many|TRBV6-5|.|TRBJ2-3
CASRPGLPPSDTQYF
TGTGCCAGCAGGCCTGGACTACCACCCTCAGATACGCAGTATTTT
>many|TRBV19|TRBD1|TRBJ2-4
CASSIVGGQGTRKYKNIQYF
TGTGCCAGTAGTATAGTGGGCGGACAGGGTACCCGTAAATACAAAAACATTCAGTACTTC
>many|TRBV5-1|TRBD1|TRBJ2-7
CASSLVGTGPSYEQYF
TGCGCCAGCAGCCTGGTGGGGACAGGGCCCTCCTACGAGCAGTACTTC
>many|TRBV7-2|.|TRBJ1-6
CASSLLRLDTYSPLHF
TGTGCCAGCAGCTTACTCAGGCTAGACACTTATTCACCCCTCCACTTT
>once|TRBV7-2|TRBD1|TRBJ1-1
CASSFNRGKNTEAFF
TGTGCCAGCAGCTTTAACAGGGGGAAGAACACTGAAGCTTTCTTT
>many|TRBV11-2|.|TRBJ2-3
CASSLSSSVSDTQYF
TGTGCCAGCAGCTTATCTAGCAGCGTGAGTGATACGCAGTATTTT
>many|TRBV4-1|.|TRBJ2-2
CASSRAGNTGELFF
TGCGCCAGCAGCCGGGCAGGGAACACCGGGGAGCTGTTTTTT
>many|TRBV20-1|.|TRBJ2-4
CSAISGTAGIAVQYF
TGCAGTGCCATCAGCGGGACAGCTGGGATTGCGGTTCAGTACTTC
>many|TRBV28|TRBD1|TRBJ2-3
CASSLSTGAPSQQYF
TGTGCCAGCAGTTTATCGACAGGGGCCCCAAGTCAGCAGTATTTT
>few|TRBV9|.|TRBJ2-5
CASSVQGSYQETQYF
TGTGCCAGCAGCGTCCAGGGCAGCTACCAAGAGACCCAGTACTTC
>many|TRBV7-2|.|TRBJ2-7
CASSFGPKTYEQYF
TGTGCCAGCAGCTTTGGACCTAAAACCTACGAGCAGTACTTC
>many|TRBV7-2|.|TRBJ2-2
CASSLASIANTGELFF
TGTGCCAGCAGCTTAGCTTCTATCGCGAACACCGGGGAGCTGTTTTTT
>many|TRBV19|.|TRBJ2-6
CASSIVSEFSGANVLTF
TGTGCCAGTAGTATCGTTTCGGAGTTCTCTGGGGCCAACGTCCTGACTTTC
>.|TRBV11-3|TRBD1|TRBJ2-3
CASSPGQGSGPDTQYF
TGTGCCAGCAGCCCGGGACAGGGGTCAGGTCCAGATACGCAGTATTTT